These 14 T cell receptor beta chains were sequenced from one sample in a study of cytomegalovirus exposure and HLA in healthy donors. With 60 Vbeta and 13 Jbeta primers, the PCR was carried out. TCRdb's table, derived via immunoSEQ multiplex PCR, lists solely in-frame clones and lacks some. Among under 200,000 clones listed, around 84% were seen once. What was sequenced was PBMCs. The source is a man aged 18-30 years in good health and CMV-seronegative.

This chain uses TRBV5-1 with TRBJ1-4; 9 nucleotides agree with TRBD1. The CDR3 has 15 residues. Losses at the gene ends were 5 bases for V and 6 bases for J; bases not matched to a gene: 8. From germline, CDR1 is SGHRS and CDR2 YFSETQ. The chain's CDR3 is CASRSRDRVDEKLFF. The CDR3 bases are TGCGCCAGCAGGTCCCGGGACAGGGTAGATGAAAAACTGTTTTTT.

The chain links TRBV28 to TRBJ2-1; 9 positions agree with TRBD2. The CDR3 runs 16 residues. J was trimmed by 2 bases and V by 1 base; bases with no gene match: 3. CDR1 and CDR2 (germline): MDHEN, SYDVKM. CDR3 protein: CASSLFLAGTYNEQFF. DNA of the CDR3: TGTGCCAGCAGTTTATTCCTAGCGGGGACCTACAATGAGCAGTTCTTC.

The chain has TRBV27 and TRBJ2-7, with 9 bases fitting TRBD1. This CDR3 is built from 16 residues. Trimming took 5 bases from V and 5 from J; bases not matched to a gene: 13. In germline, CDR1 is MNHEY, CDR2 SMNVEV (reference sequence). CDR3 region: CASSPHGQGTRDEQYF. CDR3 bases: TGTGCCAGCAGTCCACATGGACAGGGGACTCGGGACGAGCAGTACTTC.

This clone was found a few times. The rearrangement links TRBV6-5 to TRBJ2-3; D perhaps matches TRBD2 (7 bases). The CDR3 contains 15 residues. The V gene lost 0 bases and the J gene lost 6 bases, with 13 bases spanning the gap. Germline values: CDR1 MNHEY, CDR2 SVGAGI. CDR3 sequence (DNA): TGTGCCAGCAGTTACTCGAACGGGGGGCCTGATACGCAGTATTTT. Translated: CASSYSNGGPDTQYF.

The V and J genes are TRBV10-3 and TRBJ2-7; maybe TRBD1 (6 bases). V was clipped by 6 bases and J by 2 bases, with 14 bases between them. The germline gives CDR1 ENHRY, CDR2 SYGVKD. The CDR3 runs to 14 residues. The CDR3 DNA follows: TGTGCCATCAGACCCCGGACAGAGACCTACGAGCAGTACTTC. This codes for CAIRPRTETYEQYF.

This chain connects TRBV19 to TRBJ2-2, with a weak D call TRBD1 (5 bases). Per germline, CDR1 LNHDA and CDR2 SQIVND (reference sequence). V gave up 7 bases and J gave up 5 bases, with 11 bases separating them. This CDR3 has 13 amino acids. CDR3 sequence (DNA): TGTGCCAGTACCGCTAGGGGAACCGGGGAGCTGTTTTTT. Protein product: CASTARGTGELFF.

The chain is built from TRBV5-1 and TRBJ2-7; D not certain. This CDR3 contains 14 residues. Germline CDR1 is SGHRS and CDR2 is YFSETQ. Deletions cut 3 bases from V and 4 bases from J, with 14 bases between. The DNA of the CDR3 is TGCGCCAGCAGCTCCTACTCTGGCGGTTACGAGCAGTACTTC. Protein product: CASSSYSGGYEQYF.

The CDR3 sequence: CASRLAALPRLEQYF. The CDR3 region has the DNA TGCGCCAGCAGGCTAGCGGCCTTACCGCGTCTCGAGCAGTACTTC. This rearrangement joins TRBV5-1 to TRBJ2-7; 7 bases match TRBD2. V trimming: 5 bases; J trimming: 6 bases; junction bases outside the gene matches: 14. Germline V lookup: CDR1 SGHRS, CDR2 YFSETQ. The CDR3 contains 15 residues. Combining the CDR3 with reference TRBV5-1 and TRBJ2-7 gives the whole variable domain KAGVTQTPRYLIKTRGQQVTLSCSPISGHRSVSWYQQTPGQGLQFLFEYFSETQRNKGNFPGRFSGRQFSNSRSEMNVSTLELGDSALYLCASRLAALPRLEQYFGPGTRLTVT.

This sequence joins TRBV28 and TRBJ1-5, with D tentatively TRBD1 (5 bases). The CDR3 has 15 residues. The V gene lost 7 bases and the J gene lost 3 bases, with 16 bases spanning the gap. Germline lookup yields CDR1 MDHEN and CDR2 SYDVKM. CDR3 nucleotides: TGTGCCAGCACCAAGCAGGGATTCGCCAATCAGCCCCAGCATTTT. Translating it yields CASTKQGFANQPQHF.

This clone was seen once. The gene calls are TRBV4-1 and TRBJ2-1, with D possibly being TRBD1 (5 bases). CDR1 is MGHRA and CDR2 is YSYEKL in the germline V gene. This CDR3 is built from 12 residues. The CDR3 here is CAAGPPYNEQFF. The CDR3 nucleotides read TGCGCGGCAGGGCCACCCTACAATGAGCAGTTCTTC.

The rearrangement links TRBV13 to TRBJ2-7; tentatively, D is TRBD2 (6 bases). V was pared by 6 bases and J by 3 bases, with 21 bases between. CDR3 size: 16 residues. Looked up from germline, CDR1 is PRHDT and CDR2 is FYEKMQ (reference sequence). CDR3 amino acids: CASSPPTGTHLYEQYF. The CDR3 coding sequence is TGTGCCAGCAGTCCCCCAACCGGGACTCACCTCTACGAGCAGTACTTC.

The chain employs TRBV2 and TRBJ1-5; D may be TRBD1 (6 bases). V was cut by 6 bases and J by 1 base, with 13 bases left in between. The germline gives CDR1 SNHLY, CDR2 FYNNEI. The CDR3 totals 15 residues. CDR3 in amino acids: CASSLTGFSNQPQHF. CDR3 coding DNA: TGTGCCAGCAGCCTAACAGGGTTCAGCAATCAGCCCCAGCATTTT.

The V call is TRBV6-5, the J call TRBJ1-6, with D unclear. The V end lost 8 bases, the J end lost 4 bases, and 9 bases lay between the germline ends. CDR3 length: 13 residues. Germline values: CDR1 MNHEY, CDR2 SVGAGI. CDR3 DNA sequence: TGTGCCAGCGCGGCCGGGTATAATTCACCCCTCCACTTT. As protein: CASAAGYNSPLHF.

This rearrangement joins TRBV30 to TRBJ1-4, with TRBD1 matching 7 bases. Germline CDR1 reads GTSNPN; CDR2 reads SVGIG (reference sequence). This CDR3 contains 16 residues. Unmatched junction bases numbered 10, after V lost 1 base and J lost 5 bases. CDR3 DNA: TGTGCCTGGAGTGGGCCGAGGACAGGCCCGAATGAAAAACTGTTTTTT. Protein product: CAWSGPRTGPNEKLFF.